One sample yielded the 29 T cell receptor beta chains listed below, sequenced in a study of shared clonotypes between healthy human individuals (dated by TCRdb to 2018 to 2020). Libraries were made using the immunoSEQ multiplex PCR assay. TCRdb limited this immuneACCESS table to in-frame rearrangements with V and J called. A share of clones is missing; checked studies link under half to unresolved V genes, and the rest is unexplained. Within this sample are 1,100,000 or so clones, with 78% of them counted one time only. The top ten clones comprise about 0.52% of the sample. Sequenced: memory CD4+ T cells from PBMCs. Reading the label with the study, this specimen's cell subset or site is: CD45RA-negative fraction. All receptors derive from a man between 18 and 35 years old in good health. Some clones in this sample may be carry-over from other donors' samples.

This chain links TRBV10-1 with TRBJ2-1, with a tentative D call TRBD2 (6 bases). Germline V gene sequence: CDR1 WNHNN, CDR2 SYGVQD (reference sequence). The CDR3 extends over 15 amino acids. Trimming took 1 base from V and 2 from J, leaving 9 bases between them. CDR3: CASSEFSGAYNEQFF. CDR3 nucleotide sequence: TGCGCCAGCAGTGAGTTTAGCGGAGCCTACAATGAGCAGTTCTTC.

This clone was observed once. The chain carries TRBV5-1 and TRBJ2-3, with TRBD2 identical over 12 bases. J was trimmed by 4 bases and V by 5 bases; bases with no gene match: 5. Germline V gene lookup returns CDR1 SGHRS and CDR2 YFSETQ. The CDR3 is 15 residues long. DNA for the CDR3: TGCGCCAGCAGGTTAGGGACTAGCGGGCCAGATACGCAGTATTTT. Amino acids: CASRLGTSGPDTQYF. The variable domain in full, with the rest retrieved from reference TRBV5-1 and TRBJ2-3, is KAGVTQTPRYLIKTRGQQVTLSCSPISGHRSVSWYQQTPGQGLQFLFEYFSETQRNKGNFPGRFSGRQFSNSRSEMNVSTLELGDSALYLCASRLGTSGPDTQYFGPGTRLTVL.

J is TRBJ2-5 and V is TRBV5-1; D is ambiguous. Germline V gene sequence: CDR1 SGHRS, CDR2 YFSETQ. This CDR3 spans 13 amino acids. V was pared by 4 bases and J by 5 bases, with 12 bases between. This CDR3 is CASSPPNVETQYF. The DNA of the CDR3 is TGCGCCAGCAGCCCGCCAAACGTGGAGACCCAGTACTTC.

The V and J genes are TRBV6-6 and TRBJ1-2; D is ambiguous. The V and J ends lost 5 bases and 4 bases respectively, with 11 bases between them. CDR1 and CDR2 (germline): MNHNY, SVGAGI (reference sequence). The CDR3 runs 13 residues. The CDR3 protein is CASSATVSYGYTF. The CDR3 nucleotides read TGTGCCAGCAGTGCAACAGTTAGCTATGGCTACACCTTC.

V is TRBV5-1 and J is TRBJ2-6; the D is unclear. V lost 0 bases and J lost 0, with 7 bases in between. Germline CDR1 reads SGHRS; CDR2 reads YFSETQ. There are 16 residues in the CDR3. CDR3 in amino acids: CASSLGPVSGANVLTF. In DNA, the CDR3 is TGCGCCAGCAGCTTGGGACCAGTCTCTGGGGCCAACGTCCTGACTTTC.

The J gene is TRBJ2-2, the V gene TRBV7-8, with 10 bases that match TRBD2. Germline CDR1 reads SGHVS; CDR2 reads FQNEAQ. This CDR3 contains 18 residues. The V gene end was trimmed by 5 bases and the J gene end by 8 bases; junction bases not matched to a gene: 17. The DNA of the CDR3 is TGTGCCAGCAGCCAGGGAGCCGGGACTAGCGTGAGAGGGGGGGAGCTGTTTTTT. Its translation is CASSQGAGTSVRGGELFF.

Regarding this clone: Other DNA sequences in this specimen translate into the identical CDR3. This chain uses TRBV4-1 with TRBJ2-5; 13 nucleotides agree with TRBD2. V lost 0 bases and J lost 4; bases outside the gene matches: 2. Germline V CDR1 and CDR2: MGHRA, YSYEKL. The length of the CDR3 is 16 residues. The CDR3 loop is CASSQDRLAGGETQYF. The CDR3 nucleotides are TGCGCCAGCAGCCAAGATAGACTAGCGGGAGGAGAGACCCAGTACTTC.

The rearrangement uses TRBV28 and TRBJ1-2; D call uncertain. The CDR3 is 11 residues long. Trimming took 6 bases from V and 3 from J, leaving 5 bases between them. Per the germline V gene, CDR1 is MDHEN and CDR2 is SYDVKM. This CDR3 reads CASRRDYGYTF. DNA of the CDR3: TGTGCCAGCAGGAGAGACTATGGCTACACCTTC.

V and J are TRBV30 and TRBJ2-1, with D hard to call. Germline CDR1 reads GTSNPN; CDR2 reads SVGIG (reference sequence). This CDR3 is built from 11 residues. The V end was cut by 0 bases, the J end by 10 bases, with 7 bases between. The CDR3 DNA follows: TGTGCCTGGAGTGTACGAGGAGAGCAGTTCTTC. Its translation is CAWSVRGEQFF. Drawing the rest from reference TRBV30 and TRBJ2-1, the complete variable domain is SQTIHQWPATLVQPVGSPLSLECTVEGTSNPNLYWYRQAAGRGLQLLFYSVGIGQISSEVPQNLSASRPQDRQFILSSKKLLLSDSGFYLCAWSVRGEQFFGPGTRLTVL.

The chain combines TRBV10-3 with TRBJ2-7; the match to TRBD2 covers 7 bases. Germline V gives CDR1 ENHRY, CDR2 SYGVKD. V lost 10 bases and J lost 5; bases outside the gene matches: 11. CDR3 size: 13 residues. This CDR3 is CATWGGPSHEQYF. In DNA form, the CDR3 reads TGTGCCACCTGGGGGGGTCCTTCCCACGAGCAGTACTTC.

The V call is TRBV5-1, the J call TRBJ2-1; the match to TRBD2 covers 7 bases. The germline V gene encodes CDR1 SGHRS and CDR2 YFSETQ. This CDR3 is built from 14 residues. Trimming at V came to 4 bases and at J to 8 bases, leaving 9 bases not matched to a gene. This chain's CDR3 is CASSIGLGDDEQFF. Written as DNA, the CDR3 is TGCGCCAGCAGCATAGGACTAGGGGACGATGAGCAGTTCTTC.

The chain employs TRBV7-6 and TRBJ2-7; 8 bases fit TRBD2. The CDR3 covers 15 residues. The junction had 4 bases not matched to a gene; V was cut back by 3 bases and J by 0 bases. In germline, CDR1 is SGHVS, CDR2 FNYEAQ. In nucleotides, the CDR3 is TGTGCCAGCAGCTTGGGACTAGGGGGCTCCTACGAGCAGTACTTC. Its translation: CASSLGLGGSYEQYF.

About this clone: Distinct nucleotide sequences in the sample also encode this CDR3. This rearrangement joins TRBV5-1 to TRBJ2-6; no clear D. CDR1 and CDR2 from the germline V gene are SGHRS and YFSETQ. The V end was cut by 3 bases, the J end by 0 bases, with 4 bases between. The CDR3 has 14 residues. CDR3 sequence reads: CASSSASGANVLTF. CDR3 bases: TGCGCCAGCAGCTCAGCCTCTGGGGCCAACGTCCTGACTTTC.

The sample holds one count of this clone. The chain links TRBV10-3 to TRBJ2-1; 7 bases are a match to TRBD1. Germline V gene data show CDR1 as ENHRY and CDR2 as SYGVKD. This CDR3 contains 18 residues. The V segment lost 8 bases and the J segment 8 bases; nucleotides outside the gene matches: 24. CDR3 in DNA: TGTGCCATCGGGACAGACAAACCAGGGACCCTAAACATCGATGAGCAGTTCTTC. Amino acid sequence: CAIGTDKPGTLNIDEQFF.

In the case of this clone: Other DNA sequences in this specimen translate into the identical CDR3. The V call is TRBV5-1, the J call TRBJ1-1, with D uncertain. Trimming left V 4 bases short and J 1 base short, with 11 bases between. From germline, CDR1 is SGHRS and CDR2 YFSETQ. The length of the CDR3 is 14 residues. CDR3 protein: CASSPRTGNTEAFF. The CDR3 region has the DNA TGCGCCAGCAGCCCCAGGACGGGGAACACTGAAGCTTTCTTT.

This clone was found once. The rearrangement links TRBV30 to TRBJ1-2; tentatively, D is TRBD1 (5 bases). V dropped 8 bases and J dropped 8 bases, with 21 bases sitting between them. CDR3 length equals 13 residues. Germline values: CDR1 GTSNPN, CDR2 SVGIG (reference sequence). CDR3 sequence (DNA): TGTGCCCGCGAAGACGGGGCGAGAGGGGGCTACACCTTC. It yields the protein CAREDGARGGYTF.

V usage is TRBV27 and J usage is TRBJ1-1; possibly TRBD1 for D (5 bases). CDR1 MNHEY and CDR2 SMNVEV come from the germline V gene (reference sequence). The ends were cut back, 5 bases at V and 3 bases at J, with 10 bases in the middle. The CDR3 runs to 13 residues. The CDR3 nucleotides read TGTGCCAGCAGTAATTGGGGGTACACTGAAGCTTTCTTT. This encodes CASSNWGYTEAFF.

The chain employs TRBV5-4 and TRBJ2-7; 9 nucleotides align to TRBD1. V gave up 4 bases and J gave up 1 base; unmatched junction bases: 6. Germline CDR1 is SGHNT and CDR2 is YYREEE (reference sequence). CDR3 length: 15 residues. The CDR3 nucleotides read TGTGCCAGCAGCAAGGACAGGGGCGCGTCCTACGAGCAGTACTTC. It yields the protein CASSKDRGASYEQYF.

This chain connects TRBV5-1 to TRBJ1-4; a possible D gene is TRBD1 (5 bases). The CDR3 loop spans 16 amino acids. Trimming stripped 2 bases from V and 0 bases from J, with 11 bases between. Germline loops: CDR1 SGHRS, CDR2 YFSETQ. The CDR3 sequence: CASSFSGRATNEKLFF. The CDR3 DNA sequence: TGCGCCAGCAGCTTTTCAGGGCGTGCAACTAATGAAAAACTGTTTTTT. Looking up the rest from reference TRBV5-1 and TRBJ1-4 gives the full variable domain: KAGVTQTPRYLIKTRGQQVTLSCSPISGHRSVSWYQQTPGQGLQFLFEYFSETQRNKGNFPGRFSGRQFSNSRSEMNVSTLELGDSALYLCASSFSGRATNEKLFFGSGTQLSVL.

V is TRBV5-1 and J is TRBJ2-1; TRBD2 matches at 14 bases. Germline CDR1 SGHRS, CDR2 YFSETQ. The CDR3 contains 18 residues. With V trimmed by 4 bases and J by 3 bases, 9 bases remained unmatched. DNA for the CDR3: TGCGCCAGCAGCGTAATGCAGGGGACTAGCGGGAGCTACAATGAGCAGTTCTTC. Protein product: CASSVMQGTSGSYNEQFF.

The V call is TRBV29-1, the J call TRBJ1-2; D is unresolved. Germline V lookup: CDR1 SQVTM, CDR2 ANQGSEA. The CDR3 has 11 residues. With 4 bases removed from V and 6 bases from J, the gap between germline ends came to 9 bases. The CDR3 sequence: CSVGLSDGYTF. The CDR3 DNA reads TGCAGCGTTGGGCTATCGGATGGCTACACCTTC.

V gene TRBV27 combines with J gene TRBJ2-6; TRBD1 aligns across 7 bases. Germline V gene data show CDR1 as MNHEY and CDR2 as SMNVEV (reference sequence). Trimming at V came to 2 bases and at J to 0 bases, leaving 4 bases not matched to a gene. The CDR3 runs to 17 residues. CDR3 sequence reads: CASSLQGQYSGANVLTF. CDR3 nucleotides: TGTGCCAGCAGTTTACAGGGACAGTACTCTGGGGCCAACGTCCTGACTTTC.

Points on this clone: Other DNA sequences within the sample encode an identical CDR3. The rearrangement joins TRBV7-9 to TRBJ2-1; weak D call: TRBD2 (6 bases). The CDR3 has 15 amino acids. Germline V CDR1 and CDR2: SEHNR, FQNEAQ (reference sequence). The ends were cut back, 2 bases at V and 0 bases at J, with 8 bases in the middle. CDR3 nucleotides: TGTGCCAGCAGCTTATCCGGGAGCTCCTACAATGAGCAGTTCTTC. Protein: CASSLSGSSYNEQFF.

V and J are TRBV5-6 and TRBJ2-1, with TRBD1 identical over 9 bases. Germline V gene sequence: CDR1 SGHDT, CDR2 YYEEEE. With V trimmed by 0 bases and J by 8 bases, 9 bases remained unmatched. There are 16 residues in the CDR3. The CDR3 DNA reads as TGTGCCAGCAGCTTGGTGGGGACAGGGACTGGGGATGAGCAGTTCTTC. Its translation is CASSLVGTGTGDEQFF.

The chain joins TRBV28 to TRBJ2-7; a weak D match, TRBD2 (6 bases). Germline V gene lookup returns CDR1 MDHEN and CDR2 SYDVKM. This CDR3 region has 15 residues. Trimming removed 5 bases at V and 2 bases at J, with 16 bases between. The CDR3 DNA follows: TGTGCCAGCAGTCCCCGGGGTAGCGGCCCCTACGAGCAGTACTTC. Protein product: CASSPRGSGPYEQYF. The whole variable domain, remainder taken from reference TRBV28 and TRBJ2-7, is DVKVTQSSRYLVKRTGEKVFLECVQDMDHENMFWYRQDPGLGLRLIYFSYDVKMKEKGDIPEGYSVSREKKERFSLILESASTNQTSMYLCASSPRGSGPYEQYFGPGTRLTVT.

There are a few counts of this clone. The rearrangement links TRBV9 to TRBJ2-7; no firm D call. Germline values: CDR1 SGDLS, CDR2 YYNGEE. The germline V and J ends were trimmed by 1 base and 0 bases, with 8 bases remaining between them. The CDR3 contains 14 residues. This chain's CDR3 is CASSVLGDSYEQYF. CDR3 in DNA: TGTGCCAGCAGCGTATTGGGCGACTCCTACGAGCAGTACTTC.

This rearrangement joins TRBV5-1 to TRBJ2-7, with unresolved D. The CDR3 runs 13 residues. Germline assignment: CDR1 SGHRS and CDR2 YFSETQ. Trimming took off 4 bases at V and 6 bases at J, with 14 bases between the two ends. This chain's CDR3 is CASSEFKWGEQYF. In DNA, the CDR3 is TGCGCCAGCAGCGAATTCAAATGGGGCGAGCAGTACTTC.

The CDR3 bases are TGCGCCAGCAGCCAAGTAGAGGACAGGGCCTCCGTTGAAGCTTTCTTT. Translating it yields CASSQVEDRASVEAFF. V and J are TRBV4-3 and TRBJ1-1; 8 nucleotides agree with TRBD1. Germline V gene data show CDR1 as LGHNA and CDR2 as YSLEER. The junction had 11 bases not matched to a gene; V was cut back by 1 base and J by 7 bases. This CDR3 has 16 amino acids.

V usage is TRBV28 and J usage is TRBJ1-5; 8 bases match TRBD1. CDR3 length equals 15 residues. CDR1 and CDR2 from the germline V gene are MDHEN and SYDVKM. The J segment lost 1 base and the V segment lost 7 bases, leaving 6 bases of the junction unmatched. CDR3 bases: TGTGCCAGCACCCAGGGGGCCCTAAGCAATCAGCCCCAGCATTTT. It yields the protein CASTQGALSNQPQHF.